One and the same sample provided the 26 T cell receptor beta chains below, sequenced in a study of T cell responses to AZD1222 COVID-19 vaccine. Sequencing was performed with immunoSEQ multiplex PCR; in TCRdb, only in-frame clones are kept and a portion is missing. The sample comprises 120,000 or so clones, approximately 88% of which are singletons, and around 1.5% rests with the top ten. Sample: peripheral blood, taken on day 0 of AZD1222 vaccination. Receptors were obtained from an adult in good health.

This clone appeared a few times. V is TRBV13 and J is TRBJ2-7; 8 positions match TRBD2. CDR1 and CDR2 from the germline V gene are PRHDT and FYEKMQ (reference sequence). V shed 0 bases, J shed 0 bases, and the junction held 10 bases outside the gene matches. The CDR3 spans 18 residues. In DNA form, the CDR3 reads TGTGCCAGCAGCTTAGGCACCGAAGCGGGAGCCCTCTCCTACGAGCAGTACTTC. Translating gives CASSLGTEAGALSYEQYF.

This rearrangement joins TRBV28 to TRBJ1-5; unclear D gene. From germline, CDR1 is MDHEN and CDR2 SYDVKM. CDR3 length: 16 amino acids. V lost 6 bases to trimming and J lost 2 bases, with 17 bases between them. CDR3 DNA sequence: TGTGCCAGCAGCCACCTCGCGGAAATGGGCAATCAGCCCCAGCATTTT. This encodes CASSHLAEMGNQPQHF. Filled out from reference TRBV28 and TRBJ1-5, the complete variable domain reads DVKVTQSSRYLVKRTGEKVFLECVQDMDHENMFWYRQDPGLGLRLIYFSYDVKMKEKGDIPEGYSVSREKKERFSLILESASTNQTSMYLCASSHLAEMGNQPQHFGDGTRLSIL.

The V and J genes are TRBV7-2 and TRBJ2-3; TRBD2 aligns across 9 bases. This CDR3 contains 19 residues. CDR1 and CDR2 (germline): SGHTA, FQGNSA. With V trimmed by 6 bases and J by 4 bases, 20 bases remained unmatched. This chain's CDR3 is CASRRKGRLAARGPDTQYF. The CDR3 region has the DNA TGTGCCAGCAGGCGCAAAGGACGACTAGCGGCCCGTGGGCCAGATACGCAGTATTTT. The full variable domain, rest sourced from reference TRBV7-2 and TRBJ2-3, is GAGVSQSPSNKVTEKGKDVELRCDPISGHTALYWYRQSLGQGLEFLIYFQGNSAPDKSGLPSDRFSAERTGGSVSTLTIQRTQQEDSAVYLCASRRKGRLAARGPDTQYFGPGTRLTVL.

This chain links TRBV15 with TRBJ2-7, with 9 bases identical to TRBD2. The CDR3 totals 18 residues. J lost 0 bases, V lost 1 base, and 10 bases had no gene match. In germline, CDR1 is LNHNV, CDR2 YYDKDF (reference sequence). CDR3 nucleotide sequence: TGTGCCACCAGCAGAGGGTTCGAGACTAGCGGCCCCTCCTACGAGCAGTACTTC. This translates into CATSRGFETSGPSYEQYF.

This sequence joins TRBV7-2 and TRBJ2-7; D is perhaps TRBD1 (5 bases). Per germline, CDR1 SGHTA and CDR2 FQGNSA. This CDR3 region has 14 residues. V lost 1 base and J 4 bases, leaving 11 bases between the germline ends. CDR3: CASSLDQGGYEQYF. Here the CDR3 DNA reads TGTGCCAGCAGCTTAGACCAGGGTGGGTACGAGCAGTACTTC. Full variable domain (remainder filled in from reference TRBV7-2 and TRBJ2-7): GAGVSQSPSNKVTEKGKDVELRCDPISGHTALYWYRQSLGQGLEFLIYFQGNSAPDKSGLPSDRFSAERTGGSVSTLTIQRTQQEDSAVYLCASSLDQGGYEQYFGPGTRLTVT.

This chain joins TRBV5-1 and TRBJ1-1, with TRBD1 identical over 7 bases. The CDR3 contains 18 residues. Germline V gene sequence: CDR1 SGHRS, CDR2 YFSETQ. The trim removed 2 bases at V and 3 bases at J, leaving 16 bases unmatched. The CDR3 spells CASSFGNGQVLKDTEAFF. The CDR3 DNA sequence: TGCGCCAGCAGCTTCGGGAACGGACAGGTACTAAAGGACACTGAAGCTTTCTTT.

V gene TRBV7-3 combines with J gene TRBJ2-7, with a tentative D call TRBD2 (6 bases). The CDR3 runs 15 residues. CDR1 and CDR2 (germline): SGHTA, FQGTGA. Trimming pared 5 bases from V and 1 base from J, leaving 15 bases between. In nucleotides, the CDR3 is TGTGCCAGCAGCCCGACCCGGGACTGGTCCTACGAGCAGTACTTC. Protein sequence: CASSPTRDWSYEQYF.

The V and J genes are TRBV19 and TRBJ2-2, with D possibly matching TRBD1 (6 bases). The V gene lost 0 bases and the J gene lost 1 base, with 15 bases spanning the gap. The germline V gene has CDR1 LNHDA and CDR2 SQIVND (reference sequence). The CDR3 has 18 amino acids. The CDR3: CASSIEGPGVGNTGELFF. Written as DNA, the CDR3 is TGTGCCAGTAGTATAGAAGGGCCAGGGGTAGGGAACACCGGGGAGCTGTTTTTT. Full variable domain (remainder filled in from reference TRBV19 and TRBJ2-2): DGGITQSPKYLFRKEGQNVTLSCEQNLNHDAMYWYRQDPGQGLRLIYYSQIVNDFQKGDIAEGYSVSREKKESFPLTVTSAQKNPTAFYLCASSIEGPGVGNTGELFFGEGSRLTVL.

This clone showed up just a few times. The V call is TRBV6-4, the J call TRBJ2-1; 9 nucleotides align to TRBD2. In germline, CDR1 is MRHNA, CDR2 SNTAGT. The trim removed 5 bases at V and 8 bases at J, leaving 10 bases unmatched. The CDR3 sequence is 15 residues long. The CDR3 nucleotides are TGTGCCAGCAGTTCTTCAGCGGGAGGTAGCGATGAGCAGTTCTTC. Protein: CASSSSAGGSDEQFF.

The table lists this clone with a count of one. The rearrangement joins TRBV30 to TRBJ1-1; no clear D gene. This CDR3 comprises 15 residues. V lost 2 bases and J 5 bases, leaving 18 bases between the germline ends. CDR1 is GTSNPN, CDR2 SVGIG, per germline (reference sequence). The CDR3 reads CAWSHPGGVQTEAFF. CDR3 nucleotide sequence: TGTGCCTGGAGTCACCCCGGCGGGGTTCAAACTGAAGCTTTCTTT.

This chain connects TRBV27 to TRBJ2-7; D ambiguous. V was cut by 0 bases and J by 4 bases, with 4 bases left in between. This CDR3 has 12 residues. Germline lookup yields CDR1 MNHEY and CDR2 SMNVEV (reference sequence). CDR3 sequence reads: CASSLSGYEQYF. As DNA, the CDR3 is TGTGCCAGCAGTTTATCTGGGTACGAGCAGTACTTC.

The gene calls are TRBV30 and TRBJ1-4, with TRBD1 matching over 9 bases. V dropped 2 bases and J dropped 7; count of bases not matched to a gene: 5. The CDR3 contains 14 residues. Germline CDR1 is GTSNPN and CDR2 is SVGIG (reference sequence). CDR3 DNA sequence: TGTGCCTGGAGTTATGGACAGGGGTTTGAAAAACTGTTTTTT. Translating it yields CAWSYGQGFEKLFF. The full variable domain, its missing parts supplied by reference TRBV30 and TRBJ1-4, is SQTIHQWPATLVQPVGSPLSLECTVEGTSNPNLYWYRQAAGRGLQLLFYSVGIGQISSEVPQNLSASRPQDRQFILSSKKLLLSDSGFYLCAWSYGQGFEKLFFGSGTQLSVL.

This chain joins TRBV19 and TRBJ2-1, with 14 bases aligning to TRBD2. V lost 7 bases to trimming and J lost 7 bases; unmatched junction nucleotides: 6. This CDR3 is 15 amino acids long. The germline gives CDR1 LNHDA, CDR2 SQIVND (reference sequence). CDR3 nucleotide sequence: TGTGCCAGTATCCCCGGGACTAGCGGGAGAAATGAGCAGTTCTTC. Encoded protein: CASIPGTSGRNEQFF.

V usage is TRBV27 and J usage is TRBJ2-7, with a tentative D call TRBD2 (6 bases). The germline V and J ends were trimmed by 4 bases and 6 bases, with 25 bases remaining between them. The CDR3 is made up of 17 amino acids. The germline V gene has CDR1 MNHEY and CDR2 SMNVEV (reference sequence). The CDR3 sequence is CASSSGSPGPSGVEQYF. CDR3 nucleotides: TGTGCCAGCAGTTCTGGGTCTCCGGGACCGTCGGGGGTCGAGCAGTACTTC.

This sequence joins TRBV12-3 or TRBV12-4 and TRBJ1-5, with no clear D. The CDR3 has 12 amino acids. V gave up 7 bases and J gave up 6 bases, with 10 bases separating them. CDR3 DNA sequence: TGTGCCAGCACGGTAGGGATTCAGCCCCAGCATTTT. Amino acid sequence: CASTVGIQPQHF.

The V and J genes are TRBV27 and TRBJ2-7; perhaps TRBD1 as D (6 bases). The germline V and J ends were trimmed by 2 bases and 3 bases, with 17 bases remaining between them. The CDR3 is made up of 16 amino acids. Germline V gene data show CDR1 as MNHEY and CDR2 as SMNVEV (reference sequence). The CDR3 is CASSLVSRDIGYEQYF. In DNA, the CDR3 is TGTGCCAGCAGTTTAGTCAGCCGGGACATAGGCTACGAGCAGTACTTC.

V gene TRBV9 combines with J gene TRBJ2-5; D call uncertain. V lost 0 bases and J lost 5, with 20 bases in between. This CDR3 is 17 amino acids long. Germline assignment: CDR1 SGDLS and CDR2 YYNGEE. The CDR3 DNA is TGTGCCAGCAGCGTAGGATCCCGGCTCCAATTGGGGGAGACCCAGTACTTC. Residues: CASSVGSRLQLGETQYF.

The CDR3 is CASDVGGGNTIYF. In DNA form, the CDR3 reads TGTGCCAGCGACGTCGGGGGTGGAAACACCATATATTTT. This chain joins TRBV12-3 or TRBV12-4 and TRBJ1-3; possible D gene TRBD1, 5 bases. V lost 8 bases and J lost 3, with 11 bases in between. The CDR3 runs to 13 residues.

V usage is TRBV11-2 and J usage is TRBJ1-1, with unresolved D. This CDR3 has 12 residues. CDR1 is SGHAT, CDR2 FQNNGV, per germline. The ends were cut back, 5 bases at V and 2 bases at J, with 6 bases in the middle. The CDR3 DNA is TGTGCCAGCAGCCCCTCAAACACTGAAGCTTTCTTT. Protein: CASSPSNTEAFF.

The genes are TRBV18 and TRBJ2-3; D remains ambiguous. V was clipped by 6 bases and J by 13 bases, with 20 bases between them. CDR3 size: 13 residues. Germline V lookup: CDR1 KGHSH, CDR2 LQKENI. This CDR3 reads CASSPDGDQREYF. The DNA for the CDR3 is TGTGCCAGCTCCCCTGACGGAGATCAACGGGAGTATTTT.

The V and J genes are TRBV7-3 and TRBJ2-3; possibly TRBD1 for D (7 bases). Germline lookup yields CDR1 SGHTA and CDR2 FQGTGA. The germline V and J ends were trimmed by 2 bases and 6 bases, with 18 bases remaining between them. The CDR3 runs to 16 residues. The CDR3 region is CASSLGKGGTADTQYF. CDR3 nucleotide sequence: TGTGCCAGCAGCTTAGGGAAGGGCGGGACAGCCGATACGCAGTATTTT.

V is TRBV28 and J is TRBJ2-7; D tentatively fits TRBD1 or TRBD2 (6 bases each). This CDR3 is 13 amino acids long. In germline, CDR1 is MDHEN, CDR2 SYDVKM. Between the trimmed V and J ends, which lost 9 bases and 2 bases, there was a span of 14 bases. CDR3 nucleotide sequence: TGTGCCAGTTCGGGGGCCAATCCCTACGAGCAGTACTTC. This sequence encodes CASSGANPYEQYF.

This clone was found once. CDR3 sequence: CSARQANTGELFF. CDR3 nucleotides: TGCAGCGCCAGACAGGCGAACACCGGGGAGCTGTTTTTT. The chain joins TRBV29-1 to TRBJ2-2, with a tentative D call TRBD1 (6 bases). The CDR3 totals 13 residues. Trimming pared 7 bases from V and 0 bases from J, leaving 9 bases between. Germline assignment: CDR1 SQVTM and CDR2 ANQGSEA.

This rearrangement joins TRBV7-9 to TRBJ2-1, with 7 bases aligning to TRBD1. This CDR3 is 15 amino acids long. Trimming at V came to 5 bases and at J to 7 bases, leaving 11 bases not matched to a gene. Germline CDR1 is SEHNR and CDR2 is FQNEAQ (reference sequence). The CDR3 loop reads CASSDGTAFGNEQFF. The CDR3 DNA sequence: TGTGCCAGCAGCGATGGGACAGCCTTTGGGAATGAGCAGTTCTTC.

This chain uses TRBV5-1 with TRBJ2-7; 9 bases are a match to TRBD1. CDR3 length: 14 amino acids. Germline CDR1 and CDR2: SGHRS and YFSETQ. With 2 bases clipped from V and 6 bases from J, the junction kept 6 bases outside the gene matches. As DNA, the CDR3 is TGCGCCAGCAGCTTAGGGACAGGGTATTCCGAGCAGTACTTC. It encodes CASSLGTGYSEQYF.

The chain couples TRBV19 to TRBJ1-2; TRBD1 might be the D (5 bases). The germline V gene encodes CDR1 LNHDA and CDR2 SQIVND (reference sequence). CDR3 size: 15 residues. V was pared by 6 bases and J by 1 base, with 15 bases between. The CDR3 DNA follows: TGTGCCAGTAGCGCCGGGGGACCCGTTAACTATGGCTACACCTTC. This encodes CASSAGGPVNYGYTF.